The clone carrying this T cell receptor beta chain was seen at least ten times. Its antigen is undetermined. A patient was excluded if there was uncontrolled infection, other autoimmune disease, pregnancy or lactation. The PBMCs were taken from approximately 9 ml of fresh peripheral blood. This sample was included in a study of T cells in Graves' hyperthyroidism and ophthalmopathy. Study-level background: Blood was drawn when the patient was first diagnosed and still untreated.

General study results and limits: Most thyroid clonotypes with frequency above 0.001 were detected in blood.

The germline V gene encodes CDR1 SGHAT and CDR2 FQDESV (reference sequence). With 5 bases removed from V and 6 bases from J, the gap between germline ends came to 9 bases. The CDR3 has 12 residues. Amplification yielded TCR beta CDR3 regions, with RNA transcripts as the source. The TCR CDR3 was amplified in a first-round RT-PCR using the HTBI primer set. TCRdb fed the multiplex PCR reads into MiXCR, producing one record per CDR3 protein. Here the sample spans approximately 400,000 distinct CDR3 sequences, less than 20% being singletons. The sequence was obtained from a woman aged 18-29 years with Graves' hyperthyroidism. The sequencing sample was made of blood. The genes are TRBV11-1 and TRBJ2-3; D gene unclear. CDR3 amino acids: CASSGEMDTQYF. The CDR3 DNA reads TGTGCCAGCAGCGGAGAGATGGATACGCAGTATTTT.